The source of this T cell receptor (beta chain) is a study of blood T cell repertoires in COVID-19. About the research overall: Whether acute or convalescent, the COVID-19 samples came from the United States, Italy and Spain. PBMCs, B-cell-depleted T cells, or T cells were the source of the cDNA or gDNA that made up the material.

Original processing notes: Reference gene primer amplification gave estimated nucleated cell counts. Assay used: immunoSEQ multiplex PCR; TCRdb lists only in-frame clones, some missing. V and J calls plus clone size are reproduced from that table; the DNA served to infer D and trimming. This repertoire shows 80,000 to 95,000 clones, around 84% found once; its top ten account for about a fifth. Germline loops: CDR1 LNHDA, CDR2 SQIVND (reference sequence). The CDR3 is made up of 11 amino acids. Trimming removed 5 bases at V and 4 bases at J, with 6 bases between. The gene calls are TRBV19 and TRBJ2-7, with no clear D. The receptor comes from a woman older than 75 in a cohort sampled during active or convalescent COVID-19. The sample taken for sequencing was peripheral blood. CDR3: CASSDRYEQYF. The DNA of the CDR3 is TGTGCCAGTAGTGATCGGTACGAGCAGTACTTC.